This T cell receptor (beta chain) was recovered during a study of blood T cell repertoires in COVID-19 (TCRdb year 2020). For the wider study: Collaborator samples came from the United States, Italy and Spain and covered acute and convalescent phases of COVID-19. The material from the prospective study consisted of cDNA or gDNA derived from T cells, B-cell-depleted T cells, or PBMCs. The dataset comprised deeply sampled blood TCRbeta repertoires from subjects exposed to, actively infected with, or recovered from COVID-19. The repertoires were released in a freely available public database meant as a resource for research on the immune response to SARS-CoV-2. The samples were drawn from the first 160 participants of the ongoing ImmuneRACE study and from 1,254 subjects provided by 6 global collaborators. The sample metadata nearly always contained a de-identified subject ID, COVID-19 status, age in years and sex. Where available, HLA class I and class II types were obtained from metadata supplied by the sample provider rather than from assay-based typing.

Results and caveats for the whole study, not just this receptor: How much clinical and demographic metadata was included differed by source and by participant, and the metadata was provided uncurated.

Whole blood was collected in K2EDTA tubes by collaborating institutions according to the institutions' own protocols. Collaborator samples were shipped for TCRbeta analysis as frozen whole blood, isolated PBMCs, or DNA extracted from either sample type. With regard to this clone: The clone's antigen remains unknown. No base quality information exists; no much larger clone differs at one position.

TCRbeta CDR3 regions were amplified from genomic DNA by means of the immunoSEQ Assay, a bias-controlled multiplex PCR. Turning to the authors' computational methods: The number of nucleated cells in each sample was estimated by amplification of reference gene primers within the assay. To quantify the absolute abundance of each unique TCRbeta CDR3 rearrangement, sequence reads were collapsed and filtered. For each sample, productive Simpson clonality was calculated by taking the square root of Simpson's diversity index across productive rearrangements. TCRdb mirrors the immuneACCESS table, restricted to in-frame sequences. Some clones are absent from its copies; in checked studies, under half trace to an unresolved V gene, and the reason for the others is unknown. That table supplies the V and J calls and clone size; D and trimming were determined from the DNA. For this sample there are about 210,000 clones; less than 90% appear just once. Clones ranked in the top ten supply about 1.7% of the sample.

Reading the germline V gene (reference sequence) gives CDR1 SEHNR and CDR2 FQNEAQ. The CDR3 contains 13 residues, cysteine and phenylalanine counted. The kept DNA is CDR3 alone, 39 bases in frame from the first base. V is reduced by 5 bases and J by 2 bases, leaving a spacing of 10 bases between them. The sample consisted of peripheral blood. The clonotype originates from a man in his 70s with acute or convalescent COVID-19. The chain links TRBV7-9 with TRBJ2-7, with TRBD2 tentatively as D gene (5 bases match). The CDR3 protein is CASSTGIPYEQYF. The sequence in DNA is TGTGCCAGCAGCACGGGGATTCCCTACGAGCAGTACTTC.